This T cell receptor (beta chain) was identified in a study of blood T cell repertoires in COVID-19. Study-wide background: From the United States, Italy and Spain came samples of acute and convalescent COVID-19. Nucleic acid was either cDNA or gDNA, and it came from T cells, B-cell-depleted T cells, or PBMCs.

Trimming left V 6 bases short and J 4 bases short, with 12 bases between. The CDR3 covers 13 residues. Germline loops: CDR1 MNHNY, CDR2 SVGAGI (reference sequence). As processed by the authors: Nucleated cell number was recorded as an estimate derived from reference gene primer amplification. The method was immunoSEQ multiplex PCR; TCRdb's version includes in-frame clones alone and lacks a portion of them. V and J calls and clone size are as listed in that table; D and trimming were resolved from the DNA. The sample carries about 150,000 clones, under 90% recorded once. Material for sequencing was peripheral blood. The TCR sequence derives from a man aged 55 to 70 with acute or convalescent COVID-19. The V and J genes are TRBV6-6 and TRBJ1-2; D possibly corresponds to TRBD1 (6 bases). The DNA for the CDR3 is TGTGCCAGCAGCCTCGACAGGCTCTATGGCTACACCTTC. Protein sequence: CASSLDRLYGYTF.